These T cell receptor beta chains were read from a single sample in a study of cytomegalovirus exposure and HLA in healthy donors. The method was immunoSEQ multiplex PCR; TCRdb's version includes in-frame clones alone and lacks a portion of them. The table lists approximately 220,000 clones, around 75% of them singletons, with less than 2% in the top ten. Sequencing was done on a sample of PBMCs. The receptors were sampled from a woman in her thirties in good health and CMV-seronegative. Each CDR3 is given without its conserved first and last residue.

len: 13; v_gene: TRBV10-2; j_gene: TRBJ2-1; CDR3aa: ASSEPAGGRNEQF
len: 15; v_gene: TRBV7-6; j_gene: TRBJ2-3; CDR3aa: ASSLRLAGGSTDTQY
len: 11; v_gene: TRBV25-1; j_gene: TRBJ1-2; CDR3aa: ASSDLRFGGYT
len: 15; v_gene: TRBV5-6; j_gene: TRBJ1-1; CDR3aa: ASSLASEWGLNTEAF
len: 10; v_gene: TRBV5-6; j_gene: TRBJ2-5; CDR3aa: ASSLARETQY
len: 12; v_gene: TRBV11-2; j_gene: TRBJ2-2; CDR3aa: ATLAGERTGELF
len: 14; v_gene: TRBV18; j_gene: TRBJ2-1; CDR3aa: ASSPPGRGAVLEQF
len: 11; v_gene: TRBV29-1; j_gene: TRBJ1-2; CDR3aa: SVGRGLNYGYT
len: 16; v_gene: TRBV5-1; j_gene: TRBJ1-2; CDR3aa: AISKTWTGANRPGGYT
len: 13; v_gene: TRBV7-6; j_gene: TRBJ1-5; CDR3aa: ASSLEPGSNQPQH
len: 12; v_gene: TRBV6-4; j_gene: TRBJ2-3; CDR3aa: ASSASGGTDTQY
len: 12; v_gene: TRBV6-1; j_gene: TRBJ1-2; CDR3aa: ASSARDSIYGYT
len: 10; v_gene: TRBV29-1; j_gene: TRBJ1-1; CDR3aa: STAPGYTEAF
len: 12; v_gene: TRBV19; j_gene: TRBJ1-6; CDR3aa: ASRIGNQDSPLH
len: 14; v_gene: TRBV28; j_gene: TRBJ1-1; CDR3aa: ASFRQGRGMNTEAF
len: 14; v_gene: TRBV4-2; j_gene: TRBJ2-7; CDR3aa: ASSQGGVAGGYEQY
len: 11; v_gene: TRBV25-1; j_gene: TRBJ1-2; CDR3aa: ASSGWSSSGYT
len: 13; v_gene: TRBV29-1; j_gene: TRBJ2-5; CDR3aa: SVGERRVRTQEQY
len: 13; v_gene: TRBV4-1; j_gene: TRBJ2-7; CDR3aa: ASSQGPGLGAEQY
len: 12; v_gene: TRBV9; j_gene: TRBJ1-1; CDR3aa: ASSVVGGRTEAF
len: 9; v_gene: TRBV6-6; j_gene: TRBJ2-3; CDR3aa: ASGRTDTQY
len: 12; v_gene: TRBV5-1; j_gene: TRBJ1-6; CDR3aa: ASSPQGAESPLH
len: 13; v_gene: TRBV7-6; j_gene: TRBJ2-1; CDR3aa: ASSLAQVGGYEQF
len: 17; v_gene: TRBV19; j_gene: TRBJ2-2; CDR3aa: ASTTTAGLTLKFTGELF
len: 14; v_gene: TRBV5-6; j_gene: TRBJ1-2; CDR3aa: ASSFGGTGVRYGYT
len: 14; v_gene: TRBV5-4; j_gene: TRBJ2-2; CDR3aa: ASSLALAGGAGELF
len: 12; v_gene: TRBV5-1; j_gene: TRBJ2-1; CDR3aa: ASCIAGGYNEQF
len: 12; v_gene: TRBV19; j_gene: .; CDR3aa: ASSAGLASYEQY
len: 12; v_gene: TRBV5-1; j_gene: TRBJ2-3; CDR3aa: ASSQDSSTDTQY
len: 14; v_gene: TRBV5-4; j_gene: TRBJ1-2; CDR3aa: ASSLAAGGTGYGYT
len: 8; v_gene: TRBV30; j_gene: TRBJ2-2; CDR3aa: AWGGQELF
len: 14; v_gene: TRBV6-1; j_gene: TRBJ1-2; CDR3aa: ASSGLIQGPSYGYT
len: 12; v_gene: TRBV5-1; j_gene: TRBJ2-5; CDR3aa: ASSSQGEKETQY
len: 13; v_gene: TRBV7-7; j_gene: TRBJ1-4; CDR3aa: ASSLNPGGNEKLF
len: 13; v_gene: TRBV6-1; j_gene: TRBJ2-3; CDR3aa: ASSSRDRGQDTQY
len: 12; v_gene: TRBV6-1; j_gene: TRBJ2-1; CDR3aa: ASTDSSPYNEQF
len: 14; v_gene: TRBV10-3; j_gene: TRBJ2-5; CDR3aa: AISDPSAGYQETQY
len: 11; v_gene: TRBV9; j_gene: TRBJ2-3; CDR3aa: ASSVAHGDTQY
len: 11; v_gene: TRBV7-9; j_gene: TRBJ1-1; CDR3aa: ASSREVATEAF
len: 11; v_gene: TRBV7-2; j_gene: TRBJ2-5; CDR3aa: ASSVGLAGEQY
len: 13; v_gene: TRBV4-1; j_gene: TRBJ2-2; CDR3aa: ASSQERGLRGELF
len: 15; v_gene: TRBV7-9; j_gene: TRBJ2-7; CDR3aa: ASRKDLSREGLHEQY
len: 12; v_gene: TRBV7-9; j_gene: TRBJ2-7; CDR3aa: SSSPGQGADEQY
len: 14; v_gene: TRBV11-1; j_gene: TRBJ2-1; CDR3aa: ASSLALAGLYNEQF
len: 15; v_gene: TRBV4-1; j_gene: TRBJ2-2; CDR3aa: ASSHLGLAGVPGELF
len: 12; v_gene: TRBV27; j_gene: TRBJ2-7; CDR3aa: ASSFRDSSYEQY
len: 14; v_gene: TRBV10-2; j_gene: TRBJ1-1; CDR3aa: ASSRSTGTLNTEAF
len: 14; v_gene: TRBV6-4; j_gene: TRBJ2-1; CDR3aa: ASSPVGGGAYNEQF